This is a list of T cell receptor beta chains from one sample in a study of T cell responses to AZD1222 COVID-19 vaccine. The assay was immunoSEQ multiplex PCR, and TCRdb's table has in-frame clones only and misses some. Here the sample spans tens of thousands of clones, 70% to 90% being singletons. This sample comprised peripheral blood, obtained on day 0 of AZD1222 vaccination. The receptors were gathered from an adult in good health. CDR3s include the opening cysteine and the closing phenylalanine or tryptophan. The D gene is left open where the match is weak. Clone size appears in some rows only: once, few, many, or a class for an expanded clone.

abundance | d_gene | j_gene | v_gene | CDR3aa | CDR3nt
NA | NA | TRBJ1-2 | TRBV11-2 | CASSLARGPYYGYTF | TGTGCCAGCAGCTTAGCACGGGGGCCCTACTATGGCTACACCTTC
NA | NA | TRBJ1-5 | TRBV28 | CASTRATGTSNQPQHF | TGTGCCAGCACCAGAGCAACAGGGACGAGCAATCAGCCCCAGCATTTT
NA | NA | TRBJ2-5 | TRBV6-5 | CASTPWMVETQYF | TGTGCCAGCACCCCGTGGATGGTGGAGACCCAGTACTTC
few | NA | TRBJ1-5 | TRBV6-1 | CASSESLVSQPQHF | TGTGCCAGCAGTGAATCCCTGGTATCCCAGCCCCAGCATTTT
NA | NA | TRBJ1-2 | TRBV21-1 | CASSKGNGYTF | TGTGCCAGCAGCAAGGGGAATGGCTACACCTTC
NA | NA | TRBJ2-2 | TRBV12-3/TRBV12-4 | CASSRKTGELFF | TGTGCCAGCAGTCGAAAGACCGGGGAGCTGTTTTTT
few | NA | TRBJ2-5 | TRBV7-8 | CASSFPPQETQYF | TGTGCCAGCAGCTTCCCTCCCCAAGAGACCCAGTACTTC
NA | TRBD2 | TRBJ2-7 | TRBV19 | CASSKIPLTSGVTYEQYF | TGTGCCAGTAGTAAAATTCCTCTGACTAGCGGGGTGACGTACGAGCAGTACTTC
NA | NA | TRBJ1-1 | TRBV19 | CASSREQMNTEAFF | TGTGCCAGTAGCCGCGAACAGATGAACACTGAAGCTTTCTTT
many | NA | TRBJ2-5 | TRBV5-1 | CASSDRQPGKETQYF | TGCGCCAGCAGTGATCGGCAGCCTGGTAAGGAGACCCAGTACTTC
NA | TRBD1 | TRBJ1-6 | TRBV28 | CASSLTGVSSPLHF | TGTGCCAGCAGTTTAACAGGGGTGAGTTCACCCCTCCACTTT
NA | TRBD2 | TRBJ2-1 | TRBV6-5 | CASSLSGRAGDEQFF | TGTGCCAGCAGTCTAAGCGGGAGGGCCGGGGATGAGCAGTTCTTC
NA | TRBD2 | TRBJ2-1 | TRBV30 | CASGPGLGFIEQFF | TGTGCCTCGGGTCCGGGACTAGGGTTCATCGAGCAGTTCTTC
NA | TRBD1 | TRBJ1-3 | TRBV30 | CAWKLPGQGNTIYF | TGTGCCTGGAAATTACCGGGACAGGGGAACACCATATATTTT
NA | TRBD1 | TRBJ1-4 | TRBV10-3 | CAVKTGDEKLFF | TGCGCTGTTAAGACAGGGGATGAAAAACTGTTTTTT
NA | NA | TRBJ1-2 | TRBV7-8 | CASTPYGGNYGYTF | TGTGCCAGCACACCGTACGGGGGGAACTATGGCTACACCTTC
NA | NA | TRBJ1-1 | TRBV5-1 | CASSLSPNTEAFF | TGCGCCAGCAGCTTATCCCCTAACACTGAAGCTTTCTTT
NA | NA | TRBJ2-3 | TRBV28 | CASRPRGSRDTDTQYF | TGTGCCAGCAGACCCCGCGGGTCTCGGGACACAGATACGCAGTATTTT
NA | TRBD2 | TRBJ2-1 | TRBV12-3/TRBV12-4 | CASRGLAGNEQFF | TGTGCCAGCAGGGGACTAGCAGGCAATGAGCAGTTCTTC
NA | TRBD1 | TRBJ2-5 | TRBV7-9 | CASSGDGTGALKTQYF | TGTGCCAGCAGCGGTGATGGGACAGGGGCTTTGAAGACCCAGTACTTC
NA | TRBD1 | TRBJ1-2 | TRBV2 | CASRINGQAGGYTF | TGTGCCAGCAGAATAAACGGACAGGCCGGAGGCTACACCTTC
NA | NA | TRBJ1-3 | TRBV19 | CASSIKAISGNTIYF | TGTGCCAGTAGTATTAAGGCGATCTCTGGAAACACCATATATTTT
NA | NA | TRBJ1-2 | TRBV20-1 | CSASNGVGGYTF | TGCAGTGCTAGTAACGGGGTGGGTGGCTACACCTTC
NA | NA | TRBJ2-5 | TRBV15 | CATSRVVGQETQYF | TGTGCCACCAGCAGAGTCGTGGGACAAGAGACCCAGTACTTC
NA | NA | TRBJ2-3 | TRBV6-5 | CASSSKRRRGADTQYF | TGTGCCAGCAGTTCAAAGAGAAGGCGTGGGGCAGATACGCAGTATTTT
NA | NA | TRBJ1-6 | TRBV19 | CASSALGAAYNSPLHF | TGTGCCAGTAGTGCCCTGGGGGCGGCGTATAATTCACCCCTCCACTTT
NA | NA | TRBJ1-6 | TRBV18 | CASSSSSYNSPLHF | TGTGCCAGCTCATCGAGCTCCTATAATTCACCCCTCCACTTT
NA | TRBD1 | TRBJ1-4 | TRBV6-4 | CASSDVGQATNEKLFF | TGTGCCAGCAGTGACGTGGGACAGGCAACTAATGAAAAACTGTTTTTT
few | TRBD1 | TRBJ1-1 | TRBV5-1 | CASSLTDRVGTEAFF | TGCGCCAGCAGCTTAACCGACAGGGTAGGGACTGAAGCTTTCTTT
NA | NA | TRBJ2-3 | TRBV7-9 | CASSLLRSTDTQYF | TGTGCCAGCAGCTTACTACGAAGCACAGATACGCAGTATTTT